The 9 T cell receptor beta chains given below trace back to one sample, sequenced in a study of beta chain features in type 1 diabetes. Every bit of the isolated RNA underwent reverse transcription, so sequencing read expressed TCRB transcripts. The method was immunoSEQ multiplex PCR; TCRdb's version includes in-frame clones alone and lacks a portion of them. The sample has under 400,000 clones; around 12% are singletons. Sequencing was performed on naive CD4+ T cells from blood. The receptor set was obtained from a man between 18 and 35 years old in good health.

This clone was seen a few times. V is TRBV30 and J is TRBJ1-1, with 8 bases lining up with TRBD1. The CDR3 is 14 residues long. The germline V gene encodes CDR1 GTSNPN and CDR2 SVGIG (reference sequence). The V segment lost 3 bases and the J segment 2 bases; nucleotides outside the gene matches: 5. Here the CDR3 reads CAWRGGQANTEAFF. The CDR3 DNA reads TGTGCCTGGAGAGGGGGACAGGCCAACACTGAAGCTTTCTTT.

In its sample, this clone was seen a few times. The same CDR3 also results from other DNA sequences found in this sample. The chain uses TRBV6-6 and TRBJ2-5; tentatively, D is TRBD2 (6 bases). The CDR3 contains 13 residues. V lost 2 bases and J lost 5, with 9 bases in between. Germline V gene sequence: CDR1 MNHNY, CDR2 SVGAGI (reference sequence). CDR3 loop: CASSYRGGETQYF. The CDR3, as DNA: TGTGCCAGCAGTTACCGTGGGGGGGAGACCCAGTACTTC.

This clone has more than one count but fewer than ten. The chain carries TRBV7-2 and TRBJ2-7, with a tentative D call TRBD2 (5 bases). There are 12 residues in the CDR3. V was trimmed by 5 bases and J by 7 bases, leaving 12 bases between them. CDR1 and CDR2 (germline): SGHTA, FQGNSA. CDR3 protein: CASSPRVSEQYF. The CDR3 DNA is TGTGCCAGCAGCCCGAGGGTGTCGGAGCAGTACTTC.

In its sample, this clone was seen once. The sample holds other DNA sequences that translate to the same CDR3. The chain links TRBV19 to TRBJ1-1; 9 bases align to TRBD1. The trim removed 4 bases at V and 2 bases at J, leaving 2 bases unmatched. Germline CDR1 reads LNHDA; CDR2 reads SQIVND (reference sequence). There are 14 residues in the CDR3. The DNA of the CDR3 is TGTGCCAGTAGTAATACAGGGGGCAACACTGAAGCTTTCTTT. This encodes CASSNTGGNTEAFF.

The V call is TRBV28, the J call TRBJ1-1; D is undetermined. The CDR3 consists of 13 residues. Trimming took off 6 bases at V and 7 bases at J, with 15 bases between the two ends. The germline CDR1 and CDR2 sequences are MDHEN and SYDVKM. Here the CDR3 DNA reads TGTGCCAGCAGCAGCGGCGACCCAAGTGAAGCTTTCTTT. Encoded protein: CASSSGDPSEAFF.

V is TRBV15 and J is TRBJ1-2, with D unresolved. The length of the CDR3 is 13 residues. Per the germline V gene, CDR1 is LNHNV and CDR2 is YYDKDF (reference sequence). Trimming removed 1 base from V and 2 bases from J, with 5 bases in between. The CDR3 region is CATSRGQNYGYTF. In DNA, the CDR3 is TGTGCCACCAGCAGAGGTCAGAACTATGGCTACACCTTC.

This clone was observed a few times. This chain links TRBV4-3 with TRBJ2-5; no clear D gene. This CDR3 region has 18 residues. Trimming took off 1 base at V and 5 bases at J, with 23 bases between the two ends. The germline V gene encodes CDR1 LGHNA and CDR2 YSLEER. CDR3 sequence (DNA): TGCGCCAGCAGCCAAGGGCGCCCCTCTCGATTAATCGGGGAGACCCAGTACTTC. Translated: CASSQGRPSRLIGETQYF.

This clone was counted between two and nine times. CDR3 in DNA: TGTGCCAGCAGCAGGGACAGATTTACCTACGAGCAGTACTTC. Protein: CASSRDRFTYEQYF. The V call is TRBV7-2, the J call TRBJ2-7; 7 positions match TRBD1. The CDR3 loop spans 14 amino acids. With 5 bases clipped from V and 2 bases from J, the junction kept 6 bases outside the gene matches. Germline loops: CDR1 SGHTA, CDR2 FQGNSA. The complete variable domain, with remaining parts taken from reference TRBV7-2 and TRBJ2-7, reads GAGVSQSPSNKVTEKGKDVELRCDPISGHTALYWYRQSLGQGLEFLIYFQGNSAPDKSGLPSDRFSAERTGGSVSTLTIQRTQQEDSAVYLCASSRDRFTYEQYFGPGTRLTVT.

On this clone: The sample has other DNA sequences that encode this CDR3 too. The genes are TRBV30 and TRBJ2-3; 10 nucleotides align to TRBD2. The ends lost 0 bases at V and 0 bases at J; junction bases unmatched: 0. This CDR3 contains 15 residues. Germline V gene lookup returns CDR1 GTSNPN and CDR2 SVGIG (reference sequence). Here the CDR3 reads CAWSVLAGSTDTQYF. CDR3 nucleotides: TGTGCCTGGAGTGTACTAGCGGGAAGCACAGATACGCAGTATTTT.